This T cell receptor beta chain was recorded in a study of cytomegalovirus exposure and HLA in healthy donors. This clone was observed a single time. 60 Vbeta and 13 Jbeta primers were used in PCR. Clones were read by immunoSEQ multiplex PCR, and TCRdb kept only the in-frame ones, dropping some. The table has about 94,000 clones, 70% to 85% seen once. Germline CDR1 and CDR2: MNHNS and SASEGT. Trimming shortened V by 4 bases and J by 7 bases, and 10 bases separated the two germline ends. There are 12 residues in the CDR3. The sequenced material came from PBMCs. The clonotype comes from a human donor in good health. This chain joins TRBV6-1 and TRBJ1-2, with D hard to call. The CDR3 reads CASSGQDFGYTF. The CDR3, as DNA: TGTGCCAGCAGTGGCCAGGACTTTGGCTACACCTTC.